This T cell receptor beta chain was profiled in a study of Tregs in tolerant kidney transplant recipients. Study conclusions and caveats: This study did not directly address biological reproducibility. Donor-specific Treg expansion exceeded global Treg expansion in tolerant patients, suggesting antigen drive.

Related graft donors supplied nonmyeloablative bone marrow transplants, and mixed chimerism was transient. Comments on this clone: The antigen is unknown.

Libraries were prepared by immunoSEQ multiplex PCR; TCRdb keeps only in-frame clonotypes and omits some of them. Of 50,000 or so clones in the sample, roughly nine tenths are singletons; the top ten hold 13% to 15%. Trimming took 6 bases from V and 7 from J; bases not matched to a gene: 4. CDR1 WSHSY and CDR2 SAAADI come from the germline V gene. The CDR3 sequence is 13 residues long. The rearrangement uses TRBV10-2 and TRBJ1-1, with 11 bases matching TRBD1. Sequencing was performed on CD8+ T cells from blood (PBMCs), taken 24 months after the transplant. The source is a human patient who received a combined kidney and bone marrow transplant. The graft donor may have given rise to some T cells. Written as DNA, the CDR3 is TGCGCCAGCAGGGGGACAGGGGGGGGTGAAGCTTTCTTT. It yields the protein CASRGTGGGEAFF.